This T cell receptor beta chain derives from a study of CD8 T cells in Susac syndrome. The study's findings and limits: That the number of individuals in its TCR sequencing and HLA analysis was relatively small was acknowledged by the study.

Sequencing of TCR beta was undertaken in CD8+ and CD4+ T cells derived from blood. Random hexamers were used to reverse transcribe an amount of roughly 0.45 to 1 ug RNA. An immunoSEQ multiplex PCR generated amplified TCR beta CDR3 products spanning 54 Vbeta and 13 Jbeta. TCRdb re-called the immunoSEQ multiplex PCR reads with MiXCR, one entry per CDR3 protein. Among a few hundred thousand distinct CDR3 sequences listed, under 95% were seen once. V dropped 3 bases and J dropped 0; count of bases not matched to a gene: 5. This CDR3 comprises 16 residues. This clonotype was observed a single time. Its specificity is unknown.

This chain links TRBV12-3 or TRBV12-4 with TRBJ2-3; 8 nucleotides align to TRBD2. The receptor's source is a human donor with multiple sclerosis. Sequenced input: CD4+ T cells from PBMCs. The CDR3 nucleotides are TGTGCCAGCAGTTTTCGCCAGCGGGGGAGCACAGATACGCAGTATTTT. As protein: CASSFRQRGSTDTQYF.